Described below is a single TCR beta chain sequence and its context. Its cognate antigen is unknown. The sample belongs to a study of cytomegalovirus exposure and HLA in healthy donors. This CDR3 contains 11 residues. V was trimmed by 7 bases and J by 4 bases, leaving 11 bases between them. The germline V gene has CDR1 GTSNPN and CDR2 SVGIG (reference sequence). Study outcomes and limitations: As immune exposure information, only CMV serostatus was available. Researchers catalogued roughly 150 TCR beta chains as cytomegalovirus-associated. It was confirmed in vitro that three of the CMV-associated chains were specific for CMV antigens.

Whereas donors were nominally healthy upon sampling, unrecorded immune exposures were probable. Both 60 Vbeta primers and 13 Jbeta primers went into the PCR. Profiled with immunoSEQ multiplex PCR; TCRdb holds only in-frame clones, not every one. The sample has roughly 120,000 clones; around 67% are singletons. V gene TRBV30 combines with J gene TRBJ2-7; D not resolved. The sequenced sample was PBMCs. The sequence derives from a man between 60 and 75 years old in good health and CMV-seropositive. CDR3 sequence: CAYKERYEQYF. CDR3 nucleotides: TGTGCCTACAAGGAGAGATACGAGCAGTACTTC.